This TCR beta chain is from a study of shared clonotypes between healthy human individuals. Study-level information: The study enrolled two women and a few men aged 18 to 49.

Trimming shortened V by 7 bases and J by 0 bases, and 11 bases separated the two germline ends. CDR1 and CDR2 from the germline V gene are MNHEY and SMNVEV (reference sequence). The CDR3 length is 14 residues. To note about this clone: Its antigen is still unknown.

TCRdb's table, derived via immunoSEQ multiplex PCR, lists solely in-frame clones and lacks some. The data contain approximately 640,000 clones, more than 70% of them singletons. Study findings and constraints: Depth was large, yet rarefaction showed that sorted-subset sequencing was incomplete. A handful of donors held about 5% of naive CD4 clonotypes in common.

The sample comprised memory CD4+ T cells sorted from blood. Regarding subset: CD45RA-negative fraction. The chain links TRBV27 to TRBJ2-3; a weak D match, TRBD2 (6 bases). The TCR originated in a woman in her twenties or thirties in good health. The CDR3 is CASKDGRSTDTQYF. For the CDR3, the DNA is TGTGCCAGCAAGGACGGGAGAAGCACAGATACGCAGTATTTT.